Here is one TCR beta chain with its context. These data come from a study of blood T cell repertoires in COVID-19. TCRdb's table, derived via immunoSEQ multiplex PCR, lists solely in-frame clones and lacks some. The table lists approximately 88,000 clones, nearly 80% of them singletons. Seattle researchers signed up patients amid active infection and tracked them longitudinally. The CDR3 sequence is 14 residues long. The germline gives CDR1 KGHSH, CDR2 LQKENI. The V and J ends lost 4 bases and 5 bases, in that order; junction bases with no gene match: 5. The receptor comes from a man aged 65-85 years with COVID-19, enrolled during active disease. The chain combines TRBV18 with TRBJ2-3; TRBD1 agrees at 8 bases. Sequences were obtained from peripheral blood. CDR3 coding DNA: TGTGCCAGCTCACTAGGGACAGGACAAGATACGCAGTATTTT. This codes for CASSLGTGQDTQYF.